This T cell receptor beta chain was observed in a study of control samples from healthy donors and cancer patients. The table came from immunoSEQ multiplex PCR; TCRdb's copy has only in-frame clones and leaves some out. The data hold around 130,000 clones, with 85% to 90% observed a single time. The CDR3 covers 13 residues. The germline V and J ends were trimmed by 2 bases and 5 bases, with 9 bases remaining between them. CDR1 SGDLS and CDR2 YYNGEE come from the germline V gene. This rearrangement joins TRBV9 to TRBJ2-3; tentatively, D is TRBD2 (5 bases). What was sequenced was PBMCs. The source of this sequence is a man aged 50 or older with head and neck cancer. CDR3 sequence: CASSVDSIDTQYF. The CDR3, as DNA: TGTGCCAGCAGCGTGGACTCAATAGATACGCAGTATTTT. Using reference TRBV9 and TRBJ2-3 for the parts outside the CDR3, the full variable domain is DSGVTQTPKHLITATGQRVTLRCSPRSGDLSVYWYQQSLDQGLQFLIQYYNGEERAKGNILERFSAQQFPDLHSELNLSSLELGDSALYFCASSVDSIDTQYFGPGTRLTVL.